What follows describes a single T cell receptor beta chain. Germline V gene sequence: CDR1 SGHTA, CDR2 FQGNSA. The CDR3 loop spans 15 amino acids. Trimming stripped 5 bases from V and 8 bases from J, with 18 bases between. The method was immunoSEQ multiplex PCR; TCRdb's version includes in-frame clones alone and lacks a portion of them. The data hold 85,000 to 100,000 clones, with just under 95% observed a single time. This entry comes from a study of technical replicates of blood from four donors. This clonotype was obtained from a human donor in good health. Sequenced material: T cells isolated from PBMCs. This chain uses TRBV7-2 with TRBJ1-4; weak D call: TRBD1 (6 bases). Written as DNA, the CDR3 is TGTGCCAGCAGCGAGATGGACAGACTCGCGGAAAAACTGTTTTTT. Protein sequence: CASSEMDRLAEKLFF.